The rows below give T cell receptor beta chains drawn from one sample of a study of blood T cell repertoires in COVID-19. The table came from immunoSEQ multiplex PCR; TCRdb's copy has only in-frame clones and leaves some out. The data contain about 170,000 clones, around 80% of them seen just once; the ten biggest clones take up almost 8.5%. Sequencing used peripheral blood. These receptors came from a woman between 65 and 79 years old with acute or convalescent COVID-19. CDR3s include the opening cysteine and the closing phenylalanine or tryptophan. The D gene is left open where the match is weak. Clone size is not always given. Where it is, it says once, few, many or a class for expanded clones.

v_call	d_call	j_call	clone_size	cdr3_aa	cdr3_nt
TRBV7-2	NA	TRBJ1-4	NA	CASSLQGKLFF	TGTGCCAGCAGCCTACAGGGAAAACTGTTTTTT
TRBV6-5	TRBD1	TRBJ1-2	once	CASSFRQGSYTF	TGTGCCAGCAGTTTTCGACAGGGGAGCTACACCTTC
TRBV7-2	NA	TRBJ2-3	NA	CASSSRTTTDTQYF	TGTGCCAGCAGCTCCCGAACTACGACAGATACGCAGTATTTT
TRBV28	NA	TRBJ1-6	NA	CASSRTLGGSPLHF	TGTGCCAGCAGTCGGACACTGGGAGGTTCACCCCTCCACTTT
TRBV10-2	NA	TRBJ2-7	once	CASTLSAGGAEQYF	TGCGCCAGCACCCTTTCGGCGGGCGGGGCGGAGCAGTACTTC
TRBV28	NA	TRBJ1-6	NA	CASSSGSPLHF	TGTGCCAGCAGTTCCGGTTCACCCCTCCACTTT
TRBV7-9	TRBD2	TRBJ2-3	NA	CASSLIAGGLADTQYF	TGTGCCAGCAGCTTAATAGCGGGAGGTCTCGCAGATACGCAGTATTTT
TRBV28	NA	TRBJ2-7	NA	CASLTGSSYEQYF	TGTGCCAGCCTCACAGGGTCCTCCTACGAGCAGTACTTC
TRBV11-2	NA	TRBJ2-2	NA	CASSFSGGDTGELFF	TGTGCCAGCAGCTTTTCGGGGGGCGACACCGGGGAGCTGTTTTTT
TRBV5-1	TRBD1	TRBJ1-2	NA	CASSPGQGRDGYTF	TGCGCCAGCAGCCCCGGACAGGGGAGGGATGGCTACACCTTC
TRBV9	NA	TRBJ1-4	NA	CASSPNRQNNEKLFF	TGTGCCAGCAGTCCCAACCGACAGAATAATGAAAAACTGTTTTTT
TRBV11-2	TRBD1	TRBJ2-1	few	CASSSGPRTGNHYNEQFF	TGTGCCAGCAGCTCGGGGCCTAGGACAGGCAACCATTACAATGAGCAGTTCTTC
TRBV7-9	NA	TRBJ1-2	NA	CASSLAPVETNYGYTF	TGTGCCAGCAGCTTAGCCCCGGTCGAAACTAACTATGGCTACACCTTC
TRBV7-2	TRBD2	TRBJ2-7	NA	CASSQTSGSYEQYF	TGTGCCAGCAGCCAAACTAGCGGGAGCTACGAGCAGTACTTC
TRBV19	TRBD2	TRBJ2-7	NA	CASSPSGTSGFRSYEQYF	TGTGCCAGTAGCCCCTCCGGGACTAGCGGGTTCCGCTCCTACGAGCAGTACTTC
TRBV25-1	TRBD2	TRBJ2-1	NA	CASSVPVAGYNEQFF	TGTGCCAGCAGTGTACCCGTAGCGGGATACAATGAGCAGTTCTTC
TRBV7-2	TRBD1	TRBJ1-6	once	CASRPGQDSSPLHF	TGTGCCAGCAGACCTGGACAGGATAGTTCACCCCTCCACTTT
TRBV7-9	TRBD2	TRBJ2-3	NA	CASSPSSGTSETDTQYF	TGTGCCAGCAGCCCGTCCTCCGGGACTAGCGAGACAGATACGCAGTATTTT